A selection of T cell receptor beta chains follows, all from one sample in a study of T-cell reconstitution after alpha-beta-depleted transplantation in children. TCRdb itself ran the PCR reads through MiXCR, one entry per CDR3 protein. The sample shows about 500,000 distinct CDR3 sequences, 30% to 35% of them seen only once. The sample was PBMCs from the stem cell graft donor, taken from the stem cell graft. The source of these receptors is a human donor who donated a stem cell graft to a child with aplastic anemia. The CDR3 runs from the conserved cysteine through the conserved F or W. The D gene is left open where the match is weak. Clone sizes are given selectively: once, few, many, or a class where the clone is expanded.

CDR3nt,CDR3aa,d_gene,j_gene,abundance,v_gene
TGTGCCAGCAGTACCGGTTTTACGCAGTATTTT,CASSTGFTQYF,-,TRBJ2-3,few,TRBV6-5
TGTGCCAGCAGTTACTCTGCGGGTGTCTCCTACAATGAGCAGTTCTTC,CASSYSAGVSYNEQFF,-,TRBJ2-1,few,TRBV6-5
TGTGCCACCAGCGAACCCGGGACAGGGTGGACTGAAGCTTTCTTT,CATSEPGTGWTEAFF,TRBD1,TRBJ1-1,-,TRBV15
TGTGCCAGCAATGTAGGGTTGAACACCGGGGAGCTGTTTTTT,CASNVGLNTGELFF,-,TRBJ2-2,-,TRBV28
TGTGCCAGTGCCCCGGAGGCCTCTAACTATGGCTACACCTTC,CASAPEASNYGYTF,-,TRBJ1-2,few,TRBV6-5
TGCGCCAGCAGCATTGACAGGGGAGGTAATTCACCCCTCCACTTT,CASSIDRGGNSPLHF,TRBD1,TRBJ1-6,-,TRBV5-1
TGTGCCAGCAGCGTAGAGGGACGGTCGAACACCGGGGAGCTGTTTTTT,CASSVEGRSNTGELFF,-,TRBJ2-2,-,TRBV9
TGTGCCAGCTCACCACGGCAAAGCAATCAGCCCCAGCATTTT,CASSPRQSNQPQHF,-,TRBJ1-5,few,TRBV18
TGCGCCAGCAGTTTCAACAGGGCTGGGGCCAACGTCCTGACTTTC,CASSFNRAGANVLTF,-,TRBJ2-6,-,TRBV5-1
TGTGCCAGCAGCATGGGACAGGGCAATCAGCCCCAGCATTTT,CASSMGQGNQPQHF,TRBD1,TRBJ1-5,-,TRBV5-4
TGTGCCAGCAGCCTAAGTGGGGTATCGGAGCCCCAGCATTTT,CASSLSGVSEPQHF,-,TRBJ1-5,-,TRBV9
TGTGCCAGCAGCTTGGCCCCACAGAACGAGCAGTACTTC,CASSLAPQNEQYF,-,TRBJ2-7,few,TRBV5-4
TGCAGCGCCATGAGCGGTCGTGAGCAGTTCTTC,CSAMSGREQFF,-,TRBJ2-1,-,TRBV29-1
TGTGCCAGCAGTGAATCAGGGAACACCGGGGAGCTGTTTTTT,CASSESGNTGELFF,-,TRBJ2-2,few,TRBV25-1